This T cell receptor beta chain was found in a study of control samples from healthy donors and cancer patients. Sequencing was performed with immunoSEQ multiplex PCR; in TCRdb, only in-frame clones are kept and a portion is missing. The sample shows 54,000 or so clones, 95% of them seen only once. The source of this sequence is a man younger than 40 in good health. Sequences were obtained from blood.

CDR3 sequence reads: CAISESGRNYGYTF. DNA of the CDR3: TGTGCCATCAGTGAGTCTGGACGGAACTATGGCTACACCTTC. The chain links TRBV10-3 to TRBJ1-2, with D hard to call. The CDR3 is made up of 14 amino acids. CDR1 ENHRY and CDR2 SYGVKD come from the germline V gene. Between the trimmed V and J ends, which lost 0 bases and 2 bases, there was a span of 7 bases.